This TCR beta chain is drawn from a study of cytomegalovirus exposure and HLA in healthy donors. Amplification used 60 Vbeta primers and 13 Jbeta primers. TCRdb's table, derived via immunoSEQ multiplex PCR, lists solely in-frame clones and lacks some. The sample carries 100,000 to 150,000 clones, approximately 80% recorded once. General study results and limits: Most CMV-associated TCR beta chains were later found to appear HLA-restricted. Presence/absence analyses assumed roughly uniform sequencing depth across donors, which may not hold. In a later analysis, at a false discovery rate of 0.05, 17,000 or so TCR beta sequences matched HLA alleles. As a later analysis showed, a missense DCLRE1C variant was linked to trimming of TCR beta V- and J-genes.

J was trimmed by 3 bases and V by 5 bases; bases with no gene match: 6. The CDR3 is 16 residues long. Germline V lookup: CDR1 SEHNR, CDR2 FQNEAQ (reference sequence). As regards this clone: Its antigen is currently unknown.

The chain links TRBV7-9 to TRBJ2-2; 10 bases fit TRBD1. Input material: PBMCs. The origin of this receptor is a middle-aged man in good health and CMV-seronegative. The CDR3 DNA is TGTGCCAGCAGCAACCGACAGGGGGCGGACACCGGGGAGCTGTTTTTT. Encoded protein: CASSNRQGADTGELFF.